This T cell receptor (beta chain) came from a study of cytomegalovirus exposure and HLA in healthy donors. Study findings and constraints: Researchers reported in a later analysis that a missense DCLRE1C variant was tied to TCR beta V- and J-gene trimming. Presence/absence analyses assumed roughly uniform sequencing depth across donors. V segments that were indistinguishable, TRBV6-2 and TRBV6-3 among them, were omitted from analysis.

Primers for the PCR totalled 60 Vbeta and 13 Jbeta. The method was immunoSEQ multiplex PCR; TCRdb's version includes in-frame clones alone and lacks a portion of them. The sample includes roughly 150,000 clones, 70% to 80% of them seen just once. The CDR3 length is 14 residues. Trimming pared 0 bases from V and 1 base from J, leaving 6 bases between. Germline V gene lookup returns CDR1 MNHEY and CDR2 SVGAGI. Healthy bone marrow donors made up the donor group. This clone appeared a single time. Its target is unknown. Sequenced input: PBMCs. This chain links TRBV6-5 with TRBJ1-1, with no clear D. This receptor was taken from a man aged 30 to 39 in good health and CMV-seronegative. The DNA of the CDR3 is TGTGCCAGCAGTTACTCCCGGGGGAACACTGAAGCTTTCTTT. As protein: CASSYSRGNTEAFF.